Below are 27 T cell receptor beta chains sequenced from a single sample in a study of blood T cell repertoires in COVID-19. Some clones are missing from TCRdb's copy, which holds only in-frame ones; the method was immunoSEQ multiplex PCR. The sample contains over 150,000 clones, around 85% of which appear only once. Sequenced sample: peripheral blood. These receptors were collected from a woman aged 45-59 years with acute or convalescent COVID-19.

This rearrangement joins TRBV7-2 to TRBJ2-1; 10 bases match TRBD1. Germline CDR1 is SGHTA and CDR2 is FQGNSA. V was pared by 4 bases and J by 4 bases, with 4 bases of the junction left unmatched. This CDR3 is built from 15 residues. In DNA, the CDR3 is TGTGCCAGCAGCTCAGACAGGGGGCCGTACAATGAGCAGTTCTTC. Translated, it gives CASSSDRGPYNEQFF.

The gene calls are TRBV11-2 and TRBJ1-5, with a tentative D call TRBD1 (6 bases). The CDR3 length is 13 residues. V lost 1 base to trimming and J lost 7 bases, with 8 bases between them. Per the germline V gene, CDR1 is SGHAT and CDR2 is FQNNGV. CDR3 in DNA: TGTGCCAGCAGCTTAGGACAGGAACAGCCCCAGCATTTT. Its protein product is CASSLGQEQPQHF.

This clone was picked up a small number of times. The V and J genes are TRBV28 and TRBJ2-5, with a weak D call TRBD1 (7 bases). The germline gives CDR1 MDHEN, CDR2 SYDVKM. Trimming stripped 7 bases from V and 2 bases from J, with 14 bases between. The CDR3 loop spans 14 amino acids. The CDR3: CASTTAGGQETQYF. The CDR3, as DNA: TGTGCCAGCACCACGGCAGGGGGGCAAGAGACCCAGTACTTC.

This clone was recorded at least ten times. The chain links TRBV2 to TRBJ2-7; possibly TRBD1 for D (5 bases). Germline V gene data show CDR1 as SNHLY and CDR2 as FYNNEI. V was pared by 0 bases and J by 3 bases, with 12 bases between. This CDR3 contains 15 residues. The CDR3 DNA reads as TGTGCCAGCAGTGAAGCCCCAGGGAATCACTACGAGCAGTACTTC. Its translation is CASSEAPGNHYEQYF.

This clone occurred many times. The V call is TRBV3-1 (or the pseudogene TRBV3-2), the J call TRBJ2-3; D call uncertain. The CDR3 contains 13 residues. The germline V and J ends were trimmed by 2 bases and 7 bases, with 10 bases remaining between them. Germline CDR1 and CDR2: LGHDT and YNNKEL (reference sequence). The CDR3 reads CASSQSGPNTQYF. Written as DNA, the CDR3 is TGTGCCAGCAGCCAAAGTGGCCCGAATACGCAGTATTTT.

With regard to this clone: Its ends do not fully match the called genes, so a read error is possible. The V gene is TRBV12-3 or TRBV12-4, the J gene TRBJ1-2; perhaps TRBD1 as D (6 bases). The CDR3 has 12 amino acids. DNA for the CDR3: TGTGCCAGCACCGCCAACAGGGAAAAAGTTCAATTC. Residues: CASTANREKVQF.

Concerning this clone: Just one base apart from a much larger clone, this may be a read error. J is TRBJ1-2 and V is TRBV6-5, with D perhaps TRBD1 (6 bases). Germline V gives CDR1 MNHEY, CDR2 SVGAGI. This CDR3 is built from 15 residues. Trimming shortened V by 5 bases and J by 12 bases, and 25 bases separated the two germline ends. CDR3 sequence (DNA): TGTGCCAGCAGTACTCAGGCCTCTCCCTCGGGGGGCCACACCTTC. Translating it yields CASSTQASPSGGHTF.

The V and J genes are TRBV6-1 and TRBJ2-7; D is unresolved. This CDR3 is built from 12 residues. From germline, CDR1 is MNHNS and CDR2 SASEGT. V was shortened by 2 bases and J by 3 bases, with 5 bases between the two germline ends. CDR3 DNA: TGTGCCAGCAGTGAAACCTACTACGAGCAGTACTTC. As protein: CASSETYYEQYF.

The V gene is TRBV5-8, the J gene TRBJ2-5, with D tentatively TRBD2 (5 bases). This CDR3 has 16 amino acids. Trimming cost V 10 bases and J 1 base, with 23 bases left between them. Germline values: CDR1 SGHTS, CDR2 YDEGEE. CDR3 bases: TGTGCCGGACCCCAGTTGGACTCCACTCGCCAAGAGACCCAGTACTTC. Its protein product is CAGPQLDSTRQETQYF.

The CDR3 nucleotides are TGTGCCAGCTCGGCAGGGATGTACGAGCAGTACTTC. The encoded protein is CASSAGMYEQYF. The J gene is TRBJ2-7, the V gene TRBV18; a weak D match, TRBD1 (5 bases). Trimming stripped 6 bases from V and 4 bases from J, with 10 bases between. This CDR3 comprises 12 residues. Per germline, CDR1 KGHSH and CDR2 LQKENI.

The chain links TRBV19 to TRBJ2-6; maybe TRBD1 (5 bases). Per germline, CDR1 LNHDA and CDR2 SQIVND (reference sequence). Between the trimmed V and J ends, which lost 5 bases and 2 bases, there was a span of 16 bases. The length of the CDR3 is 17 residues. DNA of the CDR3: TGTGCCAGTAGTGTCCAGGGTTTGGGCCCTGGGGCCAACGTCCTGACTTTC. Protein product: CASSVQGLGPGANVLTF.

The DNA of the CDR3 is TGTGCCAGCAGTCCTTACCGGGACAGCCACGAGCAGTACTTC. It specifies CASSPYRDSHEQYF. J is TRBJ2-7 and V is TRBV28, with 7 positions matching TRBD1. The CDR3 covers 14 residues. The V gene's germline CDR1 is MDHEN and CDR2 SYDVKM. After removal of 5 bases from V and 5 bases from J, the junction contained 9 bases not matched to a gene.

This clone came up a few times. The chain joins TRBV5-1 to TRBJ2-1; TRBD2 matches at 11 bases. The CDR3 extends over 14 amino acids. The V and J ends lost 7 bases and 4 bases, in that order; junction bases with no gene match: 4. Germline values: CDR1 SGHRS, CDR2 YFSETQ. Here the CDR3 reads CASGGTSGYNEQFF. CDR3 coding DNA: TGCGCCAGCGGGGGGACTAGCGGTTACAATGAGCAGTTCTTC. The full variable domain, completed using reference TRBV5-1 and TRBJ2-1, is KAGVTQTPRYLIKTRGQQVTLSCSPISGHRSVSWYQQTPGQGLQFLFEYFSETQRNKGNFPGRFSGRQFSNSRSEMNVSTLELGDSALYLCASGGTSGYNEQFFGPGTRLTVL.

V usage is TRBV3-1 (or the pseudogene TRBV3-2) and J usage is TRBJ2-1; D call uncertain. The CDR3 consists of 15 residues. Trimming left V 0 bases short and J 0 bases short, with 6 bases between. Germline V CDR1 and CDR2: LGHDT, YNNKEL (reference sequence). CDR3 in amino acids: CASSQDPSSYNEQFF. The CDR3 bases are TGTGCCAGCAGCCAAGACCCCAGCTCCTACAATGAGCAGTTCTTC.

The genes are TRBV7-9 and TRBJ2-2; 7 bases match TRBD2. The CDR3 totals 14 residues. Germline CDR1 and CDR2: SEHNR and FQNEAQ (reference sequence). The V segment lost 3 bases and the J segment 9 bases; nucleotides outside the gene matches: 7. The CDR3 nucleotides read TGTGCCAGCAGCTTCTGGCGCGGGAGCCGGGAGCTGTTTTTT. It translates to CASSFWRGSRELFF.

The rearrangement joins TRBV24-1 to TRBJ2-2; 9 bases align to TRBD1. In germline, CDR1 is KGHDR, CDR2 SFDVKD. The CDR3 spans 17 residues. With 4 bases clipped from V and 4 bases from J, the junction kept 9 bases outside the gene matches. DNA for the CDR3: TGTGCCACCAGTGACATAAATACAGGGGGCCTCACCGGGGAGCTGTTTTTT. Protein: CATSDINTGGLTGELFF.

The V gene is TRBV11-2, the J gene TRBJ1-2; no reliable D call. Trimming left V 3 bases short and J 7 bases short, with 12 bases between. The CDR3 covers 13 residues. Germline lookup yields CDR1 SGHAT and CDR2 FQNNGV. The CDR3 reads CASSFRGGRGYTF. CDR3 in DNA: TGTGCCAGCAGCTTCAGAGGAGGTCGTGGCTACACCTTC.

This chain uses TRBV19 with TRBJ1-4; D is possibly TRBD1 (6 bases). The CDR3 has 17 residues. Looked up from germline, CDR1 is LNHDA and CDR2 is SQIVND (reference sequence). V lost 4 bases and J 0 bases, leaving 15 bases between the germline ends. CDR3 in DNA: TGTGCCAGTAGTACTCGGGACACCGACTCAACTAATGAAAAACTGTTTTTT. This gives the protein CASSTRDTDSTNEKLFF.

The chain employs TRBV5-5 and TRBJ2-5; 8 bases align to TRBD2. CDR1 and CDR2 (germline): SGHKS, YYEKEE (reference sequence). The ends lost 5 bases at V and 0 bases at J; junction bases unmatched: 9. The CDR3 totals 16 residues. The CDR3 reads CASSPGREAHQETQYF. CDR3 in DNA: TGTGCCAGCAGTCCTGGGCGGGAGGCCCACCAAGAGACCCAGTACTTC. Variable domain in full (rest from reference TRBV5-5 and TRBJ2-5): DAGVTQSPTHLIKTRGQQVTLRCSPISGHKSVSWYQQVLGQGPQFIFQYYEKEERGRGNFPDRFSARQFPNYSSELNVNALLLGDSALYLCASSPGREAHQETQYFGPGTRLLVL.

DNA of the CDR3: TGTGCCAGCAGCGTCAGAGCGGGGGGAGGAAATGAGCAGTTCTTC. Residues: CASSVRAGGGNEQFF. V gene TRBV9 combines with J gene TRBJ2-1; 9 positions match TRBD2. The germline CDR1 and CDR2 sequences are SGDLS and YYNGEE. Unmatched junction bases numbered 7, after V lost 2 bases and J lost 7 bases. This CDR3 spans 15 amino acids.

This rearrangement joins TRBV4-2 to TRBJ2-6, with 8 bases that match TRBD2. CDR3 length: 18 residues. CDR1 LGHNA and CDR2 YNFKEQ come from the germline V gene. The junction had 6 bases not matched to a gene; V was cut back by 2 bases and J by 0 bases. The CDR3 is CASSQTSGRVSGANVLTF. For the CDR3, the DNA is TGTGCCAGCAGCCAAACTAGCGGTCGGGTCTCTGGGGCCAACGTCCTGACTTTC.

This clone has only a few counts. The rearrangement uses TRBV6-5 and TRBJ2-7; 8 nucleotides match TRBD1. Germline CDR1 reads MNHEY; CDR2 reads SVGAGI. The length of the CDR3 is 14 residues. V lost 2 bases, J lost 7 bases, and 7 bases stayed unmatched. The CDR3 here is CASSYGTGGVEQYF. The CDR3 DNA sequence: TGTGCCAGCAGTTACGGGACAGGAGGCGTGGAGCAGTACTTC.

The V and J genes are TRBV6-2 or TRBV6-3 and TRBJ2-1; possibly TRBD2 for D (5 bases). The CDR3 has 14 amino acids. The germline V gene has CDR1 MNHEY and CDR2 SVGEGT. Trimming took off 6 bases at V and 5 bases at J, with 14 bases between the two ends. The CDR3, as DNA: TGTGCCAGCAGCCCCGGGGTCGCGGACAATGAGCAGTTCTTC. This encodes CASSPGVADNEQFF.

The rearrangement uses TRBV30 and TRBJ1-3, with a possible D match to TRBD1 (6 bases). The V gene lost 1 base and the J gene lost 2 bases, with 9 bases spanning the gap. CDR3 length: 14 amino acids. CDR1 and CDR2 (germline): GTSNPN, SVGIG (reference sequence). The CDR3, as DNA: TGTGCCTGGAGTGCAGGGGTTACTGGAAACACCATATATTTT. This sequence encodes CAWSAGVTGNTIYF.

This clone was detected only once. A read error may explain this, as a much larger clone is one base away. The chain's CDR3 is CASSFYTEAFF. CDR3 bases: TGTGCCAGCAGCTTCTACACTGAAGCTTTCTTT. The V gene is TRBV5-6, the J gene TRBJ1-1; D not certain. CDR1 is SGHDT and CDR2 is YYEEEE in the germline V gene. The CDR3 length is 11 residues. With 2 bases removed from V and 3 bases from J, the gap between germline ends came to 2 bases.

J is TRBJ1-5 and V is TRBV24-1; 9 nucleotides align to TRBD1. CDR3 size: 16 residues. The J segment lost 3 bases and the V segment lost 3 bases, leaving 5 bases of the junction unmatched. From germline, CDR1 is KGHDR and CDR2 SFDVKD. CDR3 nucleotides: TGTGCCACCAGTGATACAGGGGGCGGCCCCAATCAGCCCCAGCATTTT. This sequence encodes CATSDTGGGPNQPQHF.

The chain couples TRBV6-5 to TRBJ2-1, with D possibly matching TRBD2 (6 bases). CDR3 length equals 16 residues. With 4 bases removed from V and 2 bases from J, the gap between germline ends came to 15 bases. Germline V gives CDR1 MNHEY, CDR2 SVGAGI. CDR3 residues: CASSSSGVGAYNEQFF. The CDR3 DNA follows: TGTGCCAGCAGTTCATCGGGAGTTGGTGCCTACAATGAGCAGTTCTTC.